This TCR beta chain was captured in a study of OX40 agonist ivuxolimab in advanced cancers. Study-wide results and limits: What antigens the expanded peripheral T cells recognized was never established. CD8+ T cells averaged more expanded clones than CD4+.

The CDR3 loop spans 17 amino acids. The V gene's germline CDR1 is SNHLY and CDR2 FYNNEI. With 9 bases clipped from V and 2 bases from J, the junction kept 9 bases outside the gene matches. Here immunoSEQ multiplex PCR was the method, and the copy in TCRdb shows in-frame clones only, minus some. The repertoire holds approximately 35,000 clones, 74% seen once, with about an eighth in the top ten. About this clone itself: Its target is not known.

Exclusion applied to patients with autoimmune disease history or systemic immunosuppression. The chain combines TRBV2 with TRBJ2-3; 15 bases are a match to TRBD2. This TCR derives from an adult with an advanced solid tumor such as melanoma, head and neck, liver or kidney cancer. Sequencing used CD4+ or CD8+ T cells sorted from blood, obtained in a trial of the OX40 agonist ivuxolimab. In DNA, the CDR3 is TGTGCCAGTAGGACTAGCGGGGGGGCCTGGGACACAGATACGCAGTATTTT. Translated, it gives CASRTSGGAWDTDTQYF.